This entry lists 6 T cell receptor beta chains sequenced from one sample in a study of blood T cell repertoires in COVID-19. Clones were read by immunoSEQ multiplex PCR, and TCRdb kept only the in-frame ones, dropping some. The sample contains about 270,000 clones, about 91% of which appear only once. The sequenced sample was peripheral blood. The receptors derive from a person between 18 and 30 years old with COVID-19, enrolled during active disease.

The gene calls are TRBV30 and TRBJ1-5, with TRBD1 matching over 7 bases. CDR1 is GTSNPN and CDR2 is SVGIG in the germline V gene (reference sequence). The CDR3 consists of 14 residues. After removal of 2 bases from V and 6 bases from J, the junction contained 7 bases not matched to a gene. CDR3 sequence reads: CAWSPTGVAQPQHF. CDR3 nucleotide sequence: TGTGCCTGGAGTCCCACAGGGGTGGCTCAGCCCCAGCATTTT.

The rearrangement links TRBV6-5 to TRBJ1-1, with D possibly being TRBD1 (6 bases). V shed 8 bases and J shed 4 bases, with 20 bases lying between them. Germline loops: CDR1 MNHEY, CDR2 SVGAGI. CDR3 length: 15 residues. Here the CDR3 DNA reads TGTGCCAGCGAGGAGATCAGGGGTCGGAGCACTGAAGCTTTCTTT. This gives the protein CASEEIRGRSTEAFF.

The chain employs TRBV12-3 or TRBV12-4 and TRBJ1-2; 8 bases are shared with TRBD1. V was clipped by 7 bases and J by 6 bases; unmatched bases: 4. The CDR3 sequence is 12 residues long. The CDR3 DNA reads TGTGCCAGCAACGACAGGGGACATGGCTACACCTTC. Amino acids: CASNDRGHGYTF.

The chain carries TRBV6-1 and TRBJ1-5; D is perhaps TRBD1 (5 bases). This CDR3 is built from 15 residues. The V and J ends lost 3 bases and 6 bases respectively, with 15 bases between them. Germline lookup yields CDR1 MNHNS and CDR2 SASEGT. CDR3 sequence: CASSDMGQQGQPQHF. CDR3 sequence (DNA): TGTGCCAGCAGTGATATGGGCCAGCAGGGTCAGCCCCAGCATTTT.

This chain links TRBV19 with TRBJ2-2, with a weak D call TRBD1 (6 bases). Germline-derived CDR1 and CDR2 are LNHDA and SQIVND (reference sequence). The CDR3 length is 15 residues. V dropped 7 bases and J dropped 5 bases, with 17 bases sitting between them. CDR3 protein: CASNSGAHQTGELFF. The CDR3 DNA reads as TGTGCCAGTAACTCAGGGGCTCACCAGACCGGGGAGCTGTTTTTT.

The V and J genes are TRBV6-1 and TRBJ1-1, with D tentatively TRBD1 (6 bases). CDR1 is MNHNS, CDR2 SASEGT, per germline. The germline V and J ends were trimmed by 2 bases and 3 bases, with 19 bases remaining between them. The CDR3 sequence is 17 residues long. CDR3 region: CASSESLLQGLHTEAFF. The CDR3 coding sequence is TGTGCCAGCAGTGAATCCCTCCTCCAGGGGCTACACACTGAAGCTTTCTTT.